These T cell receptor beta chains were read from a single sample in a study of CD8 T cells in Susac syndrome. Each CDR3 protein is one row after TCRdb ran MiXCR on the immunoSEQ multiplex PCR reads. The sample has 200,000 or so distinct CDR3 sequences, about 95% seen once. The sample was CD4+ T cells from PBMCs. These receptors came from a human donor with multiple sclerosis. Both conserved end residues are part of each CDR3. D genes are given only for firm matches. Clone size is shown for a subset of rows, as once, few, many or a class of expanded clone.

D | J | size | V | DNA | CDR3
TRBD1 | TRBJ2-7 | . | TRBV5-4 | TGTGCCAGCAGCTTGGGGGACAGGGGCTACGAGCAGTACTTC | CASSLGDRGYEQYF
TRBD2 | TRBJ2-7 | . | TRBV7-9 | TGTGCCAGCAGCCCGCCGGGACTAGCGGGTTACGAGCAGTACTTC | CASSPPGLAGYEQYF
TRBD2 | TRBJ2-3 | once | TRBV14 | TGTGCCAGCAGTCGAGGACTAGCGGGGGCCGCAGATACGCAGTATTTT | CASSRGLAGAADTQYF
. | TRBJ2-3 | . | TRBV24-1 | TGTGCCACCAGTCACCCCCAAGGGGGTAGCACAGATACGCAGTATTTT | CATSHPQGGSTDTQYF
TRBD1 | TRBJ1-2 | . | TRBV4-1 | TGCGCCAGCAGCCAAGATCCCGCTGCAGGGGGCTACTATGGCTACACCTTC | CASSQDPAAGGYYGYTF
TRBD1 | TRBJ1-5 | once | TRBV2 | TGTGCCAGCAGTTATCGACAGGGAGGGGATCAGCCCCAGCATTTT | CASSYRQGGDQPQHF
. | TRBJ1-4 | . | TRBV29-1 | TGCAGCGTCGGGACTGGGGAAAAACTGTTTTTT | CSVGTGEKLFF
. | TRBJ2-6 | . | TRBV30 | TGTGCCTGGAGTGGGACTTCTGGGGCCAACGTCCTGACTTTC | CAWSGTSGANVLTF
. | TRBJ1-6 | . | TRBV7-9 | TGTGCCAGCAGCTTGAGGGTAAACAATTCACCCCTCCACTTT | CASSLRVNNSPLHF
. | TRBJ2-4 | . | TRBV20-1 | TGCAGTGCTAGTTTAGCCCGAAACATTCAGTACTTC | CSASLARNIQYF
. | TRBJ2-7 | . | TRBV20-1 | TGCAGTGCTAGAGATGGGTGGACCTACGAGCAGTACTTC | CSARDGWTYEQYF
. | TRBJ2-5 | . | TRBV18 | TGTGCCAGCTCACCGTCACCCGGGAAACAGGAGACCCAGTACTTC | CASSPSPGKQETQYF
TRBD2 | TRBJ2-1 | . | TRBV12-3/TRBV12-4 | TGTGCCAGCAGTTCAAGCGGGATGGGGAATGAGCAGTTCTTC | CASSSSGMGNEQFF
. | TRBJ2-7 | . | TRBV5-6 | TGTGCCAGCAGACCGAGCCACGGGACCTACGAGCAGTACTTC | CASRPSHGTYEQYF
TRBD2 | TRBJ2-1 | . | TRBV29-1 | TGCAGCGTTGCCCCTATGGGCGGGAGACGGAGTGAGCAGTTCTTC | CSVAPMGGRRSEQFF
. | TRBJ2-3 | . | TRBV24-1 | TGTGCCACCAGTGATATGACAGATACGCAGTATTTT | CATSDMTDTQYF
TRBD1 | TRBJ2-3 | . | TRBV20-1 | TGCAGTGCAAACACAGGGGGCTGGGCAGATACGCAGTATTTT | CSANTGGWADTQYF
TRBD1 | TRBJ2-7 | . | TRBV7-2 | TGTGCCAGCGGTACCCAAGGGGGCGGCGAGCAGTACTTC | CASGTQGGGEQYF
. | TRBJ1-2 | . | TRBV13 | TGTGCCAGCAGCCAACAGGGTAACTATGGCTACACCTTC | CASSQQGNYGYTF
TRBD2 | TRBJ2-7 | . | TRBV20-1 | TGCAGTGCTAGACTAGCGGGAATCACTTCCTACGAGCAGTACTTC | CSARLAGITSYEQYF
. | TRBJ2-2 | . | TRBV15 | TGTGCCACCAGAGAGACAGGGAGGACCGGGGAGCTGTTTTTT | CATRETGRTGELFF
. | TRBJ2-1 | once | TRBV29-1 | TGCAGCGTGGGAGGAGTCGTCAGGAGCGATGAGCAGTTCTTC | CSVGGVVRSDEQFF
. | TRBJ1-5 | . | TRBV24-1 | TGTGCCACCAGTGATGCCCCGGGCAGCAATCAGCCCCAGCATTTT | CATSDAPGSNQPQHF
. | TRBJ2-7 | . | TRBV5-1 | TGCGCCAGCAGCTTGGCCGCGGGTGTCTCCTACGAGCAGTACTTC | CASSLAAGVSYEQYF
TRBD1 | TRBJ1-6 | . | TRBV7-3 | TGTGCCAGCAGCCCTACAGGGGCGAAGGGTTCACCCCTCCACTTT | CASSPTGAKGSPLHF
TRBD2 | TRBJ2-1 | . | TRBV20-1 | TGCAGTGCCCAGTCTAGCGGGAGTTTCAACAATGAGCAGTTCTTC | CSAQSSGSFNNEQFF
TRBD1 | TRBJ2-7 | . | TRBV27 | TGTGCCAGCAAGAGGGACAGGGGTGTCTACGAGCAGTACTTC | CASKRDRGVYEQYF
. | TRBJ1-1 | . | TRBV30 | TGTGCCTGGAAACGTAGAAGGAACACTGAAGCTTTCTTT | CAWKRRRNTEAFF
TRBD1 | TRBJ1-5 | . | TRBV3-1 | TGTGCCAGCAGCCAAGATCGCGGGACAGGGGTCGGGCCCCAGCATTTT | CASSQDRGTGVGPQHF
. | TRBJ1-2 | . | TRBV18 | TGTGCCAGCTCATCGGGTGGTAACTATGGCTACACCTTC | CASSSGGNYGYTF
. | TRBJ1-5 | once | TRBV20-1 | TGCAGTGCTAGAGCACACAACAATCAGCCCCAGCATTTT | CSARAHNNQPQHF
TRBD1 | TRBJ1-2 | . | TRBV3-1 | TGTGCCAGCAGCCAATTCCTGGACAGGGTCAGTGGCTACACCTTC | CASSQFLDRVSGYTF
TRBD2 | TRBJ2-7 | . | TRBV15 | TGTGCCACCCGAGGGCGGTCAGCGGGAGTAGCGGCCTACGAGCAGTACTTC | CATRGRSAGVAAYEQYF
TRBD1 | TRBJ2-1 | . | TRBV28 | TGTGCCAGCAGAACAGGGGCGTACAATGAGCAGTTCTTC | CASRTGAYNEQFF
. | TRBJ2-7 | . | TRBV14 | TGTGCCAGCAGCGTGATATCGCCCTCCTACGAGCAGTACTTC | CASSVISPSYEQYF
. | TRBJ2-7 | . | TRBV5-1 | TGCGCCAGCACCTACGCCGGGGGTGAGGAGCAGTACTTC | CASTYAGGEEQYF
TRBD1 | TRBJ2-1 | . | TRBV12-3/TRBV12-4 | TGTGCCAGCAGTTTGAGGGGGCCAAATGAGCAGTTCTTC | CASSLRGPNEQFF
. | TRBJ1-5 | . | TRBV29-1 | TGCAGCGTTGGATTCGGGGGACCTTTTAGCAATCAGCCCCAGCATTTT | CSVGFGGPFSNQPQHF
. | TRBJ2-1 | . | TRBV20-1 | TGCAGTGCTGCGAAAAATGAGCAGTTCTTC | CSAAKNEQFF
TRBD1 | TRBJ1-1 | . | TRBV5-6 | TGTGCCAGCAGCTGGGGGACAGGGTGGACTGAAGCTTTCTTT | CASSWGTGWTEAFF
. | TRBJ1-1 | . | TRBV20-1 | TGCAGTGTTTCGGGGAGCAACACTGAAGCTTTCTTT | CSVSGSNTEAFF
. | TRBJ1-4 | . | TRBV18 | TGTGCCAGCTCACCACCTGGAACAGCAGCAACTAATGAAAAACTGTTTTTT | CASSPPGTAATNEKLFF
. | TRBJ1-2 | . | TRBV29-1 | TGCAGCACATCGACAGCTAACTATGGCTACACCTTC | CSTSTANYGYTF
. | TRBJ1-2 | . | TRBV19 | TGTGCCAGTAGTACCCGGGACGGAATGGGGTATGGCTACACCTTC | CASSTRDGMGYGYTF
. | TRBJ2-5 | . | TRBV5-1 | TGCGCCAGCAGGGGAGGAGGGCAAGAGACCCAGTACTTC | CASRGGGQETQYF
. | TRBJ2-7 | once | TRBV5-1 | TGCGCCAGCAGCGACGTCAGGGGCGGCTACGAGCAGTACTTC | CASSDVRGGYEQYF
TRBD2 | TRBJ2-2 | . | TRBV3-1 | TGTGCCAGCAGCCATAAAACTAGCGGGTTCCGACCCACCGGGGAGCTGTTTTTT | CASSHKTSGFRPTGELFF
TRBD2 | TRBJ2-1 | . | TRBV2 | TGTGCCAGCACAGGACAGCGTATAGGGGGACTAGCGGGACCTAATGAGCAGTTCTTC | CASTGQRIGGLAGPNEQFF
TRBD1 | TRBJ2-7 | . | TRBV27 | TGTGCCAGCAGTTGGGACAGGGTAAACGAGCAGTACTTC | CASSWDRVNEQYF